The present entry profiles one T cell receptor beta chain with its context. Its antigen remains undetermined. No base qualities exist here, and no much larger clone lies one base off it. Graves' hyperthyroidism was defined as stable when no progression to ophthalmopathy occurred over 18 months of follow-up. The hyperthyroidism patients were between 18 and 65 years old and newly diagnosed, with a disease duration of less than 2 months. Patients with uncontrolled infections, other autoimmune diseases, pregnancy or lactation were excluded. Diagnoses were established on the basis of clinical symptoms, serum thyroxine and TRAb, thyroid ultrasound, and orbital computed tomography. PBMCs were isolated from about 9 ml of fresh peripheral blood by Ficoll-Paque density gradient centrifugation. Total RNA was extracted with Trizol reagent, and quality was checked on an Agilent 2100 Bioanalyzer. This record belongs to a study of T cells in Graves' hyperthyroidism and ophthalmopathy (dated by TCRdb to about 2019). In the study overall: Peripheral blood samples were taken at the time of initial diagnosis, prior to any treatment. To identify distinguishing TCR V-J signatures, a discovery cohort of 100 patients was used, comprising 43 with Graves' ophthalmopathy and approximately 57 with stable Graves' hyperthyroidism. Whether ophthalmopathy could be predicted prospectively was tested in an independent validation cohort made up of under 20 hyperthyroidism patients plus 17 patients who later progressed to ophthalmopathy. For training and testing, the approximately 97 patients in the discovery cohort were randomly divided in a 7:3 ratio. The study also compared thyroid tissue and blood T-cell repertoires from five or six Graves' hyperthyroidism patients. After sampling, hyperthyroidism patients received methimazole starting at 30 mg daily, and ophthalmopathy patients received high-dose intravenous methylprednisolone. TCR Vbeta CDR3 sequencing of 135 peripheral blood samples (over 40 ophthalmopathy, roughly 74 hyperthyroidism and around 17 progressor patients) is reported in the paper.

Overall study outcomes, separate from this receptor: Ophthalmopathy was separated from stable hyperthyroidism by a 13 V-J signature model, with approximately 86% sensitivity and 81% to 82% specificity obtained in cross-validation and 80%/75% obtained in testing. No statistical method was used to set the sample size in advance, and investigators knew the group allocation. Most expanded thyroid clonotypes (frequency above 0.001) were also detected in blood, suggesting blood repertoires may reflect thyroid immune responses. During validation, the model predicted progression to ophthalmopathy a median of about 5.9 months ahead of onset, with more than 55% sensitivity and 72.22% specificity.

Reading from cysteine to phenylalanine, the CDR3 counts 17 amino acids. CDR3 DNA only is kept here, 51 bases in frame from base 1. V and J are truncated by 8 bases and 7 bases respectively, leaving an intervening sequence of 24 bases. Per the germline V gene (reference sequence), MNHEY is the CDR1 and SMNVEV is the CDR2. TCR beta CDR3 regions were amplified from RNA transcripts. A first-round RT-PCR of the TCR CDR3 used the HTBI primer set with the Qiagen OneStep RT-PCR kit. A second multiplex PCR round built the libraries, followed by size selection and purification. Sequencing of the libraries was done on an Illumina HiSeq2000 using paired-end 100 bp reads. Under the source paper's analysis protocol: SOAPnuke was used to process the raw data, with reads discarded if the reads contained adapters or uncalled bases, had a mean Phred below 15, or lacked an exact constant-primer or identifier match. COPE v1.2.5 was used to merge high-quality paired reads, and clonotypes were defined as unique nucleotide sequences. Clonotypes were aligned to IMGT TRBV, TRBD and TRBJ reference segments using MiTCR v1.1. The analysis was restricted to V-J combinations with a frequency above 0.0001, which together covered 99% to 99.2% of the repertoires. The TCS score was defined as the ratio of F50 (clonal expansion) to E x V (chaos), calculated using BLOSUM62-based TCRdist between CDR3 peptides within each V-J. Welch's t-statistics and random forest reduced fewer than 600 V-J features to roughly 13, which were used in a naive Bayes classifier (R e1071). Starting from the raw public reads, TCRdb applied fastp trimming at Q25, assembled clones with MiXCR and retained in-frame beta chains. Under each unique CDR3 protein, matching rows form one entry showing the most common genes and DNA. These V and J calls originate from TCRdb's pipeline instead of the authors' own analysis. The sample records around 190,000 distinct CDR3 sequences, approximately 16% of which are singletons. Around 52% of the sample is held by the ten biggest clonotypes.

This receptor was taken from a woman aged 45 to 65 with Graves' hyperthyroidism. The V and J genes are TRBV27 and TRBJ1-6; the D gene assignment is ambiguous. The sample taken for sequencing was blood. The sequenced DNA is TGTGCCAGCCGGATAGCGGACGGACCTATCGGGAATTCACCCCTCCACTTT. It encodes CASRIADGPIGNSPLHF.